A selection of T cell receptor beta chains follows, all from one sample in a study of beta chain features in type 1 diabetes. The data were produced by immunoSEQ multiplex PCR, yet TCRdb's version contains in-frame clones alone and is incomplete. The sample gives about 340,000 clones, roughly 12% of which show up once; roughly 0.015% is in the top ten. Input material: naive CD4+ T cells from blood. The receptors shown here come from a young woman with type 1 diabetes. CDR3s include the opening cysteine and the closing phenylalanine or tryptophan. The order of the fields is V gene, clone size, D gene, J gene, CDR3 DNA, CDR3 protein. The D gene is left open where the match is weak. Rows may omit the clone size; those that give it use once, few, many or a size class.

v_gene: TRBV2
abundance: NA
d_gene: TRBD2
j_gene: TRBJ2-7
CDR3nt: TGTGCCAGCAGGAGGCTAGCGGCCTACGAGCAGTACTTC
CDR3aa: CASRRLAAYEQYF

v_gene: TRBV7-8
abundance: once
d_gene: TRBD2
j_gene: TRBJ2-7
CDR3nt: TGTGCCAGCAGCTTAGAACGGCCGGGGGGACCCTACGAGCAGTACTTC
CDR3aa: CASSLERPGGPYEQYF

v_gene: TRBV7-9
abundance: few
d_gene: TRBD1
j_gene: TRBJ2-7
CDR3nt: TGTGCCAGCAGCCGGGACAGGGGCTACGAGCAGTACTTC
CDR3aa: CASSRDRGYEQYF

v_gene: TRBV25-1
abundance: NA
d_gene: TRBD1
j_gene: TRBJ1-4
CDR3nt: TGTGCCAGCAGCGAAAGGCGGGACAGGGATGAAAAACTGTTTTTT
CDR3aa: CASSERRDRDEKLFF

v_gene: TRBV15
abundance: few
d_gene: TRBD2
j_gene: TRBJ2-1
CDR3nt: TGTGCCACCAGCAGGTCATACGGGACTAGCGGGAGTAATGAGCAGTTCTTC
CDR3aa: CATSRSYGTSGSNEQFF

v_gene: TRBV5-6
abundance: few
d_gene: TRBD2
j_gene: TRBJ2-7
CDR3nt: TGTGCCAGCAGCCCACTAGCGGGAGGGCCCTACGAGCAGTACTTC
CDR3aa: CASSPLAGGPYEQYF

v_gene: TRBV5-1
abundance: NA
d_gene: NA
j_gene: TRBJ2-7
CDR3nt: TGCGCCAGCAGCTTTGAGGCAAGCGCCCGAGGGCCTTACGAGCAGTACTTC
CDR3aa: CASSFEASARGPYEQYF

v_gene: TRBV6-5
abundance: NA
d_gene: TRBD2
j_gene: TRBJ2-1
CDR3nt: TGTGCCAGCAGTTCAGGGACTAGCGATGAGCAGTTCTTC
CDR3aa: CASSSGTSDEQFF

v_gene: TRBV9
abundance: NA
d_gene: NA
j_gene: TRBJ1-2
CDR3nt: TGTGCCAGCAGCGTTGGACAGTGGAACTATGGCTACACCTTC
CDR3aa: CASSVGQWNYGYTF

v_gene: TRBV5-4
abundance: few
d_gene: NA
j_gene: TRBJ2-1
CDR3nt: TGTGCCAGCAGCTTGGTTGGGGGCGATGAGCAGTTCTTC
CDR3aa: CASSLVGGDEQFF

v_gene: TRBV30
abundance: few
d_gene: NA
j_gene: TRBJ1-5
CDR3nt: TGTGCCTGGAGTCGGCAGGGAAGACAGCCCCAGCATTTT
CDR3aa: CAWSRQGRQPQHF

v_gene: TRBV19
abundance: few
d_gene: TRBD1
j_gene: TRBJ1-2
CDR3nt: TGTGCCAGTAACAGGGGAGATGGCTACACCTTC
CDR3aa: CASNRGDGYTF

v_gene: TRBV29-1
abundance: NA
d_gene: TRBD1
j_gene: TRBJ2-1
CDR3nt: TGCAGCGAGGGACAGGGGGCCAACAATGAGCAGTTCTTC
CDR3aa: CSEGQGANNEQFF

v_gene: TRBV5-4
abundance: NA
d_gene: TRBD1
j_gene: TRBJ2-5
CDR3nt: TGTGCCAGCAGCCCAACGGGACAGTCCCAAGAGACCCAGTACTTC
CDR3aa: CASSPTGQSQETQYF

v_gene: TRBV5-1
abundance: few
d_gene: NA
j_gene: TRBJ2-5
CDR3nt: TGCGCCAGCAGCCCCGGGAGTGCCCAGACCCAGTACTTC
CDR3aa: CASSPGSAQTQYF

v_gene: TRBV25-1
abundance: few
d_gene: NA
j_gene: TRBJ2-3
CDR3nt: TGTGCCAGCAGTGACCTAAACAGCGGGACAGATACGCAGTATTTT
CDR3aa: CASSDLNSGTDTQYF

v_gene: TRBV9
abundance: NA
d_gene: TRBD2
j_gene: TRBJ2-1
CDR3nt: TGTGCCAGCAGCCGGACTAGCGGGAGTGATGAGCAGTTCTTC
CDR3aa: CASSRTSGSDEQFF

v_gene: TRBV9
abundance: NA
d_gene: TRBD1
j_gene: TRBJ1-2
CDR3nt: TGTGCCAGCAGCTGGACAGGGGCGGACTATGGCTACACCTTC
CDR3aa: CASSWTGADYGYTF

v_gene: TRBV2
abundance: few
d_gene: NA
j_gene: TRBJ2-3
CDR3nt: TGTGCCAGCAGGGACACTTTATCCACAGATACGCAGTATTTT
CDR3aa: CASRDTLSTDTQYF

v_gene: TRBV9
abundance: few
d_gene: NA
j_gene: TRBJ2-1
CDR3nt: TGTGCCAGCAGCCCAATCTCAGATGAGCAGTTCTTC
CDR3aa: CASSPISDEQFF

v_gene: TRBV28
abundance: few
d_gene: TRBD1
j_gene: TRBJ2-4
CDR3nt: TGTGCCAGCAGTTTGGGTGACAGGGATTCATACTTC
CDR3aa: CASSLGDRDSYF

v_gene: TRBV4-3
abundance: NA
d_gene: TRBD2
j_gene: TRBJ2-1
CDR3nt: TGCGCCAGCAGCCAAGATTGGGCGGGAGGGTCTTACTCCTACAATGAGCAGTTCTTC
CDR3aa: CASSQDWAGGSYSYNEQFF

v_gene: TRBV12-5
abundance: NA
d_gene: NA
j_gene: TRBJ2-1
CDR3nt: TGTGCTAGTGGTTTAAGGCTAGCTTGGGAGCAGTTCTTC
CDR3aa: CASGLRLAWEQFF

v_gene: TRBV27
abundance: once
d_gene: TRBD2
j_gene: TRBJ2-1
CDR3nt: TGTGCCAGCAGTTTATCAGACGGGAGGGCCTACAATGAGCAGTTCTTC
CDR3aa: CASSLSDGRAYNEQFF

v_gene: TRBV7-9
abundance: NA
d_gene: NA
j_gene: TRBJ1-5
CDR3nt: TGTGCCAGCAGCTTCACAGGGTTAGGGGGGGAGGCCCAGCATTTT
CDR3aa: CASSFTGLGGEAQHF

v_gene: TRBV28
abundance: few
d_gene: NA
j_gene: TRBJ2-5
CDR3nt: TGTGCCAGCAGTTTAAGGTCGTCGCGGCAAGAGACCCAGTACTTC
CDR3aa: CASSLRSSRQETQYF

v_gene: TRBV5-1
abundance: NA
d_gene: TRBD1
j_gene: TRBJ2-7
CDR3nt: TGCGCCAGCAGCTCCTCCGGGACAGGGATAACCTACGAGCAGTACTTC
CDR3aa: CASSSSGTGITYEQYF

v_gene: TRBV28
abundance: NA
d_gene: NA
j_gene: TRBJ1-2
CDR3nt: TGTGCCAGCAGCGCACCAGGGCTGGGCGGCTACACCTTC
CDR3aa: CASSAPGLGGYTF

v_gene: TRBV7-3
abundance: NA
d_gene: TRBD1
j_gene: TRBJ2-5
CDR3nt: TGTGCCAGCAGCATACAGGGGACGGAGACCCAGTACTTC
CDR3aa: CASSIQGTETQYF

v_gene: TRBV2
abundance: NA
d_gene: TRBD2
j_gene: TRBJ2-2
CDR3nt: TGTGCCAGCAGTCCTAGCGGAGTCACCGGGGAGCTGTTTTTT
CDR3aa: CASSPSGVTGELFF

v_gene: TRBV9
abundance: few
d_gene: TRBD2
j_gene: TRBJ2-3
CDR3nt: TGTGCCAGCGGGACTAGCTTTTATACGCAGTATTTT
CDR3aa: CASGTSFYTQYF

v_gene: TRBV11-2
abundance: few
d_gene: NA
j_gene: TRBJ1-2
CDR3nt: TGTGCCAGCAGCCCGGACAGCGACTATGGCTACACCTTC
CDR3aa: CASSPDSDYGYTF

v_gene: TRBV18
abundance: NA
d_gene: NA
j_gene: TRBJ2-7
CDR3nt: TGTGCCAGCTCACCACCCGCCTCCCCGGGCGAGCAGTACTTC
CDR3aa: CASSPPASPGEQYF